This TCR beta chain is from a study of blood T cell repertoires in COVID-19. Across the whole study: PBMCs, B-cell-depleted T cells, or T cells were the source of the cDNA or gDNA that made up the material.

Recruits, aged roughly 18 to 90 years, lived in 24 US areas. This clone has just one count. Original handling: Researchers report that nucleated cell counts were estimated from reference gene primer amplification. Repertoires were generated with immunoSEQ multiplex PCR, while TCRdb's copy carries only in-frame clones and drops some. For V, J and clone size, that table is used; D and trimming come from the DNA. Of about 480,000 clones in the sample, nearly 90% were seen once. This CDR3 is built from 13 residues. V lost 5 bases and J 3 bases, leaving 10 bases between the germline ends. CDR1 is LNHDA, CDR2 SQIVND, per germline (reference sequence).

J is TRBJ1-1 and V is TRBV19; the D is unclear. This clonotype was obtained from a woman younger than 35 with acute COVID-19. Sample: PBMCs or T cells enriched from blood (not recorded which). CDR3: CASSLGRDTEAFF. CDR3 DNA: TGTGCCAGTAGTCTTGGTCGGGACACTGAAGCTTTCTTT.